The count of the clone carrying this T cell receptor beta chain is one. Antigen: not known. Sequencing sought depths of 1 in 200,000 to 1 in 1 million T cells. Clones were read by immunoSEQ multiplex PCR, and TCRdb kept only the in-frame ones, dropping some. The sample lists about 44,000 clones; about 70% were seen once. The data stem from a study of cytotoxic CD8 clonotypes in ibrutinib-treated CLL. Broader study findings: For progressing versus sustained-remission patients, sampling times were not the same.

Germline CDR1 reads SQVTM; CDR2 reads ANQGSEA. The V end was cut by 4 bases, the J end by 3 bases, with 13 bases between. The length of the CDR3 is 14 residues. Material: PBMCs, obtained after 12 months of ibrutinib treatment. The clonotype comes from a human donor with chronic lymphocytic leukemia. The chain couples TRBV29-1 to TRBJ2-1; D possibly matches TRBD1 or TRBD2 (5 bases each). CDR3 nucleotide sequence: TGCAGCGTTGTCTGGGTGGGGGTCTACAATGAGCAGTTCTTC. Translating gives CSVVWVGVYNEQFF.